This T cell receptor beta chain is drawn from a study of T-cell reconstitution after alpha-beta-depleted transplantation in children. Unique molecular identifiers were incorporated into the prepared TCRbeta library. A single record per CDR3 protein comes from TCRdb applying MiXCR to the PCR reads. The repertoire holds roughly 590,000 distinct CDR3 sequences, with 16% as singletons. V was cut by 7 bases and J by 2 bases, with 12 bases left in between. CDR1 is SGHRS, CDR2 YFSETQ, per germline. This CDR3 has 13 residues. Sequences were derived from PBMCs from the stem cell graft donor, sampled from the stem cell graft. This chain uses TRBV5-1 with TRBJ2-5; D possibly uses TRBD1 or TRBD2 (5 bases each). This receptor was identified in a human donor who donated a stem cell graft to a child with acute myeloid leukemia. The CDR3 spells CASYGALQETQYF. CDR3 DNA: TGCGCCAGCTACGGGGCACTTCAAGAGACCCAGTACTTC.